This TCR beta chain emerged from a study of vaccination effects on CD4 cells after COVID-19. Once cultured for under 11 days, the cells underwent separation to obtain CD4+ T cells. The cohort was immunized with two doses of either the BNT162b2 or mRNA-1273 vaccine. V lost 0 bases to trimming and J lost 7 bases; unmatched junction nucleotides: 7. Germline V lookup: CDR1 SGHRS, CDR2 YFSETQ. This CDR3 contains 15 residues. This table comes from immunoSEQ multiplex PCR, and its TCRdb copy is limited to in-frame clones, with some not included. The table lists 50,000 to 80,000 clones, less than 80% of them singletons. This clone appeared a few times. Its antigen is unidentified.

The chain carries TRBV5-1 and TRBJ2-4; the match to TRBD2 covers 7 bases. The origin of this receptor is a human donor who received a COVID-19 vaccine. Specimen: CD4+ T cells from PBMCs cultured without peptide, collected after COVID-19 vaccination. The CDR3 reads CASSLGSAGANIQYF. The CDR3, as DNA: TGCGCCAGCAGCTTGGGTTCCGCGGGAGCCAACATTCAGTACTTC.